This TCR beta chain was identified during a study of cytomegalovirus exposure and HLA in healthy donors (dated by TCRdb to the late 2010s). Background on the whole study: An earlier analysis of some 550 of the donors reported 276 Gb of sequence data and some 120 million unique TCR beta sequences from about 180 million T cells. Around 320 gigabases of sequencing data and tens of millions of unique TCR sequences were included in an early release covering roughly 600 HLA-typed donors. The genetic ancestry cluster associated with self-reported Caucasian donors included around 76% of the roughly 400 genotyped donors. The study was designed to test whether signatures of past pathogen exposure could be identified by cataloging public T cell receptors. The study used immunosequencing to profile the T cell repertoires of 670 or so subjects and linked those repertoires to cytomegalovirus serostatus. A separate validation cohort of roughly 120 different subjects was used in addition to the 666-subject first cohort. The study combined high-throughput TCR immunosequencing, statistical association of individual TCRs with disease status, and machine learning to predict cytomegalovirus infection status. A later analysis re-examined previously published TCR beta repertoires from more than 650 donors and added high-resolution HLA genotyping to investigate patterns of TCR occurrence. In the later analysis, no new phenotypic data were used to find candidate immune exposures; instead, reliance was placed on TCR beta sequences and their occurrence across donors. To decide whether each TCR beta V gene segment behaved as functional or pseudogenic, an earlier analysis of some 540 of the donors relied on high-throughput TCR beta sequencing. Donor age, sex, ethnicity and CMV serostatus were compiled alongside the repertoire data. Genome-wide SNP genotypes for about 65% of the roughly 700 donors were used in a later genetic analysis, which treated that subset as a discovery cohort. All discovery cohort repertoires had been generated on a single sequencing platform. HLA typing covered class I and class II loci at four-digit resolution. The number of typed donors differed by locus: about 620-640 for A, B, C, DRB1 and DQB1; some 500 for DQA1; fewer than 610 for DPA1; and about 450 for DPB1. Because of strong linkage in the cohort, roughly 5 DR-DQ haplotypes were treated as single units for association and clustering. On average, 235,054 unique TCR beta nucleotide sequences were sequenced per donor among 398 genotyped donors of the cohort, with about 19% of those sequences being non-productive.

The cohort was made up of about 670 healthy bone marrow donors. All cohort members were sampled while nominally healthy, although unrecorded immune exposures were likely present. The donor was CMV seropositive and was included in the group of 250 to 350 seropositive cohort members. A peripheral blood sample was collected from each donor, and TCR beta sequencing was performed on peripheral blood mononuclear cells. The Qiagen DNeasy Blood Extraction Kit was used to extract genomic DNA from the blood cell samples. The library was prepared using the immunoSEQ multiplex PCR assay. For the multiplex PCR, a mixture combining 60 forward primers for TCR Vbeta segments and 13 reverse primers for TCR Jbeta segments was used. The CDR3 region of rearranged TCR beta genes was amplified from genomic DNA with a multiplex PCR assay. On the Illumina HiSeq System, the amplified TCR beta libraries were sequenced as 87-base-pair reads. Regarding the original processing steps: A later analysis tallied 80 million to 95 million unique TCR beta chains across the 666 repertoires, and about 10 million of those chains were shared by two or more donors. Raw reads were error-corrected and collapsed into unique sequences with a nearest-neighbor algorithm that merged closely related sequences to remove PCR and sequencing errors. To assign V, D and J gene segments, CDR3 sequences were aligned to IMGT reference sequences. Each retained sequence needed at least a six-nucleotide match to both a V gene segment and a J gene segment. A rearrangement was called productive if the CDR3 had no stop codons and remained in frame with V and J, and every other rearrangement was called non-productive. Following IMGT convention, CDR3 was defined as the stretch from the second conserved V-encoded cysteine up to the conserved J-encoded phenylalanine. In an earlier analysis of around 600 of the donors, sequences lacking an unambiguous match to a single V gene segment were excluded. In an earlier analysis of 587 of the donors, a V segment was called functional when productive rearrangements were above 56.7%, and segregating when the standard deviation between donors exceeded 5%. A statistical classification framework was built for diagnosing cytomegalovirus status from the catalog of TCR beta chain sequences. In a later analysis, TCR nucleotide sequences were compared against IMGT/GENE-DB human TR gene sequences so that V and J genes could be assigned. Using the TCRdist pipeline, a later analysis assigned CDR3 sequences along with most-parsimonious VDJ recombination scenarios. A later analysis defined each TCR beta chain by its CDR3 amino acid sequence plus V-gene family, and excluded reads lacking a unique V-gene family. A later analysis removed several hundred highly shared, low-generation-probability nucleotide sequences to deal with suspected cross-contamination and a sequencing artifact. For each public chain, a later analysis derived a clonal expansion index from normalized ranks of inferred template counts within each repertoire. In a later analysis, generation probabilities were computed with a VDJ recombination model fitted to out-of-frame rearrangements, and the resulting probabilities were checked against IGoR. A later analysis scored TCR-TCR, TCR-HLA and TCR-CMV co-occurrence with hypergeometric tests, applying a repertoire-size bias correction to TCR pairs. False discovery rates were estimated in a later analysis by permuting HLA or CMV assignments 20 times. In a later analysis, co-occurring TCRs were grouped using DBSCAN, with TCRdist sequence similarity added in when clustering inside HLA-allele-positive subsets. For co-occurrence clustering, repertoires with fewer than 30,000 or more than 120,000 public chains were excluded, along with about five repertoires with anomalous nucleotide sharing. This is the immuneACCESS table as TCRdb keeps it, with only in-frame sequences that have V and J called. A part of the clones is gone; compared with another copy, unresolved V genes explain less than half, and the rest is unexplained. From that table come the V and J calls and clone size; the DNA was used to work out D and trimming. Recorded for this sample are some 79,000 clones; around 79% of them occurred a single time. The top ten constitute 4.5% to 7% of the sample.

V loses 5 bases, J loses 4 bases, and the germline ends lie 11 bases apart. Looking up the germline V gene (reference sequence) yields CDR1 MNHEY and CDR2 SMNVEV. Spanning cysteine to phenylalanine, the CDR3 consists of 13 amino acids. Only the CDR3 DNA is retained, 39 bases long and in frame from the first base. Paper-wide results and their limitations: A later analysis found that HLA-associated TCR beta chains were more clonally expanded and had lower generation probabilities than equally common non-associated chains. A cluster of highly shared sequence variants was judged likely to be a technical artifact of the sequencing pipeline. According to the authors, the approach could potentially be generalized to other disease states and immunological phenotypes. Assigning TCR associations to individual alleles was difficult when HLA alleles, especially DR and DQ, strongly co-occurred. Across donors, most TCR sequences were observed very rarely, whereas some public TCRs were present in many individuals. CMV serostatus was the only immune exposure information available for the cohort. Compared with the 666-donor mean, donors in an Asian-associated ancestry cluster had fewer N-insertions in productive TCRs, according to a later genetic analysis. The cohort was sequenced for TCR beta chains only, and without alpha or paired-chain data the features that could be detected were limited. A further reported finding was that TCR beta sequences accurately predicted the HLA-A and HLA-B alleles for most subjects in the first cohort. A later analysis found that most CMV-associated TCR beta chains appeared HLA-restricted, with HLA associations seemingly driven largely by CMV exposure. Specific HLA alleles were associated with over 15,000 TCR beta sequences at a false discovery rate of 0.05 in a later analysis. Because the 87-base-pair reads could not distinguish some IMGT-functional V segments, including TRBV6-2 and TRBV6-3, those segments were excluded. Cytomegalovirus status was reported to be diagnosed by the classifier with high specificity and sensitivity in both the original and validation cohorts. A total of about 180 TCR beta chains were listed by the study as associated with cytomegalovirus. In vitro tests confirmed that three of the cytomegalovirus-associated TCR beta chains recognize cytomegalovirus antigens. In a later genetic analysis, a missense DCLRE1C variant was associated with V-gene and J-gene trimming of TCR beta chains, and the association was replicated in an independent cohort. According to a later analysis, parvovirus B19, influenza, CMV and Epstein-Barr virus appeared linked to several top co-occurrence clusters. Correlated functional status among segregating V segments might be attributable to linkage disequilibrium, but an unknown experimental factor could not be ruled out. In a later analysis, the rate of TCR association differed among HLA loci, with DRB1 alleles having the most associated TCRs and HLA-C alleles having the fewest. Seventeen rarely observed V segments, including chromosome 9 orphons, were excluded from the earlier analysis of several hundred of the donors because counts were too low. In an earlier analysis of roughly 500 of the donors, most TCR beta V segments appeared in productive rearrangements about 87% or about 30% of the time, broadly matching IMGT annotations. HLA typing was unavailable for some donors at each locus, so association tests used only the typed subset. Presence/absence analyses assumed roughly uniform sequencing depth across donors, an assumption that may not hold.

In regard to this clone: Its antigen is unknown. No base qualities exist here, and no much larger clone lies one base off it.

This receptor was taken from a male donor in good health and CMV-seropositive. Sequencing was performed on PBMCs. The sequence joins TRBV27 to TRBJ1-2; a tentative D call is TRBD1 (5 bases match). The DNA sequence follows: TGTGCCAGCAGTAATTACCAGGGCTATGGCTACACCTTC. Translated, it reads CASSNYQGYGYTF.